These 4 T cell receptor beta chains share one sample of origin, sequenced in a study of T cells expressing NK-cell markers. TCRdb reprocessed the 5' RACE reads and keeps a single row for each CDR3 protein, giving no DNA. This listing includes about 260,000 distinct CDR3 sequences. The sample taken for sequencing was blood T cells: a sorted CD56 or NKG2C T cell subset, CD4+ or CD8+ T cells, or bulk PBMC T cells (not recorded which). The receptors shown here come from a woman between 18 and 69 years old in good health.

The rearrangement joins TRBV11-2 to TRBJ2-2; absent DNA, TCRdb's TRBD1 call cannot be checked. Germline assignment: CDR1 SGHAT and CDR2 FQNNGV. This CDR3 region has 15 residues. CDR3 amino acids: CASSWDRGGTGELFF.

The chain recombines TRBV25-1 with TRBJ2-7; TCRdb lists TRBD1, though no DNA is available to test this call. Germline assignment: CDR1 MGHDK and CDR2 SYGVNS. The CDR3 is 15 amino acids. The CDR3 is CASSESRGGSSEQYF.

The chain joins TRBV5-1 to TRBJ2-2; lacking DNA, the TRBD1 call made by TCRdb goes unchecked. The CDR3 spans 14 residues. The germline CDR1 and CDR2 sequences are SGHRS and YFSETQ. The CDR3 loop reads CASRDKESTGELFF.

J is TRBJ1-1 and V is TRBV7-2; lacking DNA, the TRBD1 call made by TCRdb goes unchecked. The germline V gene has CDR1 SGHTA and CDR2 FQGNSA. The CDR3 contains 15 residues. The CDR3 region is CASSLPRTAYTEAFF.